Listed below are T cell receptor beta chains from one sample, sequenced in a study of cytomegalovirus exposure and HLA in healthy donors. Clones were read by immunoSEQ multiplex PCR, and TCRdb kept only the in-frame ones, dropping some. This table has fewer than 100,000 clones, approximately 91% appearing once. Sequenced input: PBMCs. These receptor sequences come from a man between 25 and 39 years old in good health and CMV-seronegative. Each CDR3 is given with its conserved first and last residue. Clone size appears in some rows only: once, few, many, or a class for an expanded clone.

CDR3 length,clone size,V gene,CDR3 protein
15,-,TRBV4-2,CASSQDLRLNTEAFF
12,-,TRBV28,CATLEGYNEQFF
16,-,TRBV5-5,CASSLGQGRFNTEAFF
16,-,TRBV9,CASSSGTSANTGELFF
14,-,TRBV18,CASSLGQGLGEQYF
13,-,TRBV7-9,CASSSSGTGTTDF
14,-,TRBV5-1,CASSLATLGNTIYF
13,-,TRBV28,CASSPGQGNEQYF
18,-,TRBV4-2,CASSQDRGGRAGSYEQYF
16,-,TRBV5-6,CASRSGLAGYTDTQYF
16,-,TRBV27,CASSPRQGPRNSPLHF
15,-,TRBV19,CASGAAGISTDTQYF
17,-,TRBV28,CASTFWDRGPAEQPQHF
15,once,TRBV28,CASSLDSNSNQPQHF
16,-,TRBV7-9,CASHPARGSTTDTQYF
15,-,TRBV2,CASSGEGRMDETQYF
15,-,TRBV28,CASSFLGREPDTQYF
14,-,TRBV5-1,CAGRTVPSQETQYF
15,once,TRBV2,CASSDAGRGSYEQYF
14,-,TRBV11-2,CASSSLVFAGELFF
14,-,TRBV29-1,CSVGTSGSSGELFF
16,once,TRBV6-1,CASSEMGQVWGYGYTF
14,-,TRBV7-9,CASSSRDRAYEQYF
13,-,TRBV19,CASRVGGTYEQYF
13,-,TRBV19,CASSTTKDTEAFF
16,-,TRBV19,CASSRGQLTPNEKLFF
13,-,TRBV4-2,CASSLTSGTVWYF
13,-,TRBV7-8,CASSLVQGQPQHF
14,-,TRBV10-3,CAISERQGTDTIYF
16,-,TRBV28,CASSLYSGDSYNEQFF
16,-,TRBV5-4,CASSLKQGAGTDTQYF
15,-,TRBV4-1,CASSQEQGTNEKLFF
15,-,TRBV28,CASSQRGGGANEQFF
16,-,TRBV9,CASSAGTRTLMETQYF
14,-,TRBV11-2,CASSLDRFQETQYF
13,-,TRBV5-4,CASSTGTGNEQFF
14,-,TRBV4-1,CASSLWTGPDTQYF
15,-,TRBV5-1,CASSLQIDYNSPLHF
14,-,TRBV6-5,CASSPPGGADTQYF
13,-,TRBV7-2,CASSKEGAGELFF
16,-,TRBV7-9,CASSPGDRGLQETQYF
17,-,TRBV28,CASSSPQRPLRGTEAFF
15,-,TRBV2,CASSEPGGAGYGYTF
15,-,TRBV4-1,CASSQGTTKLDTQYF
13,-,TRBV2,CASSEDRVNEQFF
11,-,TRBV11-2,CASSQGLFQYF
15,-,TRBV28,CASTYRTGASNEQFF
15,once,TRBV7-2,CASSTTGVSYNEQFF
14,-,TRBV9,CASSVGSGSVEQFF
15,-,TRBV4-1,CASSHQFLTNEKLFF
15,once,TRBV11-2,CATHSLQGESETQYF
12,once,TRBV9,CASSEGGNQQFF
15,-,TRBV7-9,CASTPFVGRWNEQFF
18,-,TRBV4-1,CASSPTLTTGKGNQPQHF
17,-,TRBV19,CASSDGASGGYTDTQYF
15,-,TRBV5-1,CASSLVQGKNTEAFF